This TCR beta chain came from a study of shared clonotypes between healthy human individuals. Whole-study context: The plates for each donor numbered three CD4 naive, three CD4 memory, two CD8 naive and one CD8 memory. Study results and limitations: About 5% of naive CD4 clonotypes were common to several donors. Clonotypes shared by all four donors outscored non-shared clonotypes in generation probability.

Only in-frame clones appear in the TCRdb table, and some are missing; sequencing was by immunoSEQ multiplex PCR. The data show millions of clones, 93% seen once. The naive CD8 population came from CD45RO-negative cells selected for CCR7, without terminally differentiated effector memory CD45RA+ cells. J lost 5 bases, V lost 4 bases, and 11 bases had no gene match. CDR1 SGDLS and CDR2 YYNGEE come from the germline V gene. This CDR3 is 15 amino acids long. As concerns this clone: Its antigen is unknown.

The sample taken for sequencing was naive CD8+ T cells from PBMCs. This rearrangement joins TRBV9 to TRBJ2-7; 8 nucleotides agree with TRBD1. The receptor's source is a man between 18 and 35 years old in good health. Some clones in this sample may be carry-over from other donors' samples. The CDR3 DNA reads TGTGCCAGCAGCACCGACAGGGGTTTTTCTGACGAGCAGTACTTC. Its protein product is CASSTDRGFSDEQYF.